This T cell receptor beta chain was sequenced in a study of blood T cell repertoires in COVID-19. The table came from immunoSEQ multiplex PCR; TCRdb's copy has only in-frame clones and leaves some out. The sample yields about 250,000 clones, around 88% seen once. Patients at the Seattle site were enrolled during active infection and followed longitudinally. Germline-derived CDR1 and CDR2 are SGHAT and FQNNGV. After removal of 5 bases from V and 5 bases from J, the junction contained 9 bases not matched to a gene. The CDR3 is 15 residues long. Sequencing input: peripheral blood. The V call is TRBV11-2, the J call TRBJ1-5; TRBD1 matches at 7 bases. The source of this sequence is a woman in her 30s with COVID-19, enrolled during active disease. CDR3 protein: CASSPLTGRDQPQHF. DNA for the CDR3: TGTGCCAGCAGCCCCTTGACAGGGAGAGATCAGCCCCAGCATTTT.